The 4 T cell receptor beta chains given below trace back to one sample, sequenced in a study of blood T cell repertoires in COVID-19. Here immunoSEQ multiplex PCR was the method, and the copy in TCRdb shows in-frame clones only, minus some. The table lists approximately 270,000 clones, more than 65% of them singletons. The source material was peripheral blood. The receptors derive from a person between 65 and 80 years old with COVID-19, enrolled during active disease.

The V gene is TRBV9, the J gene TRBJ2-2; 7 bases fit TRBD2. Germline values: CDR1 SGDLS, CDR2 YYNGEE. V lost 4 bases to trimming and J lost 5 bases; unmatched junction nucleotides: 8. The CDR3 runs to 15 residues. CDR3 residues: CASSSLRGGTGELFF. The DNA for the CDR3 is TGTGCCAGCAGCTCGCTACGCGGGGGAACCGGGGAGCTGTTTTTT.

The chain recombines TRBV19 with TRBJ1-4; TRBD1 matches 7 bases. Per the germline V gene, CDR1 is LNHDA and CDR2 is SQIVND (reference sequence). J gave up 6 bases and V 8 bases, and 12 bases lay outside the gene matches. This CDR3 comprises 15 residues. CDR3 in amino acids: CASRARGTADEKLFF. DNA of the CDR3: TGTGCCAGTCGGGCCAGGGGGACAGCTGATGAAAAACTGTTTTTT.

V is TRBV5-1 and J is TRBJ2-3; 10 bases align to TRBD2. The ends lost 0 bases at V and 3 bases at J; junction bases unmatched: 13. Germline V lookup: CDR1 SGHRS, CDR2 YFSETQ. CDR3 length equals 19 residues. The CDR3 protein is CASSLVGVGLAGVTDTQYF. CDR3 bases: TGCGCCAGCAGCTTGGTAGGAGTAGGGCTAGCGGGAGTTACAGATACGCAGTATTTT. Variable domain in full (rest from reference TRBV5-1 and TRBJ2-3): KAGVTQTPRYLIKTRGQQVTLSCSPISGHRSVSWYQQTPGQGLQFLFEYFSETQRNKGNFPGRFSGRQFSNSRSEMNVSTLELGDSALYLCASSLVGVGLAGVTDTQYFGPGTRLTVL.

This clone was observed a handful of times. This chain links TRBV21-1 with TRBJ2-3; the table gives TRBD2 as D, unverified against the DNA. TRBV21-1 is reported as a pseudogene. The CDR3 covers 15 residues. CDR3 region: CASTTLAGGTDTQYF. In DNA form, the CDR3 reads TGTGCCAGCACCACACTAGCGGGAGGCACAGATACGCAGTATTTT.